These T cell receptor beta chains were read from a single sample in a study of graft-versus-host responses after intestinal transplantation. TCRdb keeps only in-frame clones here, not all; method: immunoSEQ multiplex PCR. The table has more than 60,000 clones, about nine tenths seen once. These receptors have no identified antigens. Specimen: unstimulated CD8+ T cells sorted from spleen or lymph node cells, collected before intestinal transplant. These TCRs come from a human donor who received an intestinal transplant. CDR3s include the opening cysteine and the closing phenylalanine or tryptophan. Each record gives: V gene, clone size, D gene, CDR3 length, J gene, CDR3 DNA, CDR3 protein. A D gene is named only where the DNA matches it firmly. Only some rows state a clone size, as once, few, many or a class for expanded clones.

V: TRBV7-9; size: -; D: TRBD1; length: 18; J: TRBJ2-1; DNA: TGTGCCAGCAACCCAGGAGGCGCGGGAGGGACAGGGGGGAATGAGCAGTTCTTC; CDR3: CASNPGGAGGTGGNEQFF
V: TRBV19; size: -; D: TRBD1; length: 16; J: TRBJ1-2; DNA: TGTGCCAGTAGTGCCCGGGACAGGGAATCACTGGATGGCTACACCTTC; CDR3: CASSARDRESLDGYTF
V: TRBV6-1; size: -; D: TRBD1; length: 15; J: TRBJ1-1; DNA: TGTGCCAGCAGTGAAGTGGCAGGGGGCAGCGCTGAAGCTTTCTTT; CDR3: CASSEVAGGSAEAFF
V: TRBV5-1; size: -; D: -; length: 13; J: TRBJ1-1; DNA: TGCGCCAGCAGCTTGGGGGGGACACTCGAAGCTTTCTTT; CDR3: CASSLGGTLEAFF
V: TRBV15; size: -; D: TRBD1; length: 15; J: TRBJ1-5; DNA: TGTGCCACCAGCAGAGATCGAGGGGGCACTCAGCCCCAGCATTTT; CDR3: CATSRDRGGTQPQHF
V: TRBV7-3; size: few; D: -; length: 13; J: TRBJ2-7; DNA: TGTGCCAGCAGCTTCGGTAGCTCCTACGAGCAGTACTTC; CDR3: CASSFGSSYEQYF
V: TRBV27; size: -; D: -; length: 16; J: TRBJ2-7; DNA: TGTGCCAGCAGTCCCCCTATGGGGACTCTACCCTACGAGCAGTACTTC; CDR3: CASSPPMGTLPYEQYF
V: TRBV9; size: -; D: -; length: 14; J: TRBJ2-3; DNA: TGTGCCAGCAGCGGGCGGACTAGCACAGATACGCAGTATTTT; CDR3: CASSGRTSTDTQYF
V: TRBV10-3; size: -; D: -; length: 11; J: TRBJ1-2; DNA: TGTGCCATAACAGGGCACTATGGCTACACCTTC; CDR3: CAITGHYGYTF
V: TRBV5-4; size: -; D: -; length: 12; J: TRBJ1-1; DNA: TGTGCCAGCGCTTTGGGCAACACTGAAGCTTTCTTT; CDR3: CASALGNTEAFF
V: TRBV7-3; size: large; D: -; length: 13; J: TRBJ1-1; DNA: TGTGCCAGCAGCTTCTCAGGCCCCACTGAAGCTTTCTTT; CDR3: CASSFSGPTEAFF
V: TRBV10-1; size: -; D: TRBD2; length: 12; J: TRBJ2-1; DNA: TGCGCCAGCAGAAGCGGGGCCAATGAGCAGTTCTTC; CDR3: CASRSGANEQFF
V: TRBV13; size: -; D: TRBD1; length: 14; J: TRBJ2-7; DNA: TGTGCCAGCACCCAGGGACAGGGGGCCTACGAGCAGTACTTC; CDR3: CASTQGQGAYEQYF
V: TRBV13; size: -; D: -; length: 14; J: TRBJ2-3; DNA: TGTGCCAGCAATTTTGGAGGGGGCGGAGATACGCAGTATTTT; CDR3: CASNFGGGGDTQYF
V: TRBV19; size: -; D: -; length: 13; J: TRBJ1-1; DNA: TGTGCCAGTAGTATGGGGCCGAACACTGAAGCTTTCTTT; CDR3: CASSMGPNTEAFF
V: TRBV19; size: -; D: TRBD1; length: 15; J: TRBJ1-2; DNA: TGTGCCAGTAGTACCGGATCGGGACAGGTCTATGGCTACACCTTC; CDR3: CASSTGSGQVYGYTF
V: TRBV9; size: -; D: TRBD1; length: 14; J: TRBJ2-5; DNA: TGTGCCAGCAGCGCCGGACAGGGTGAAGAGACCCAGTACTTC; CDR3: CASSAGQGEETQYF
V: TRBV10-2; size: -; D: -; length: 10; J: TRBJ2-5; DNA: TGCGCCAGCCAGGGGGAGACCCAGTACTTC; CDR3: CASQGETQYF
V: TRBV9; size: -; D: -; length: 14; J: TRBJ2-5; DNA: TGTGCCAGCAGCGTAGGAACAGGCCAAGAGACCCAGTACTTC; CDR3: CASSVGTGQETQYF
V: TRBV5-6; size: once; D: -; length: 14; J: TRBJ2-5; DNA: TGTGCCAGCAGCTTGGCCGGGTACCAAGAGACCCAGTACTTC; CDR3: CASSLAGYQETQYF
V: TRBV9; size: -; D: -; length: 13; J: TRBJ1-1; DNA: TGTGCCAGCAGCCCCAACAGCCCTCATGAAGCTTTCTTT; CDR3: CASSPNSPHEAFF
V: TRBV27; size: few; D: TRBD1; length: 15; J: TRBJ2-1; DNA: TGTGCCAGCAGTTTAGGGGACAGTGTCTACAATGAGCAGTTCTTC; CDR3: CASSLGDSVYNEQFF
V: TRBV6-5; size: -; D: -; length: 14; J: TRBJ1-1; DNA: TGTGCCAGCAGCGACAGGACCCTGGTCACTGAAGCTTTCTTT; CDR3: CASSDRTLVTEAFF
V: TRBV27; size: -; D: -; length: 13; J: TRBJ1-1; DNA: TGTGCCAGCAGTTTATCAGCGAACACTGAAGCTTTCTTT; CDR3: CASSLSANTEAFF
V: TRBV5-1; size: -; D: -; length: 15; J: TRBJ2-5; DNA: TGCGCCAGCACAACCGAGGGGGGGCGAATAGAGACCCAGTACTTC; CDR3: CASTTEGGRIETQYF
V: TRBV19; size: -; D: TRBD2; length: 14; J: TRBJ2-1; DNA: TGTGCCAGTACCCCGCGGGGGGCGTACAATGAGCAGTTCTTC; CDR3: CASTPRGAYNEQFF
V: TRBV19; size: -; D: -; length: 14; J: TRBJ1-1; DNA: TGTGCCAGTAGACCCTCAGCGGGAAGCCCTGAAGCTTTCTTT; CDR3: CASRPSAGSPEAFF
V: TRBV27; size: -; D: -; length: 15; J: TRBJ2-5; DNA: TGTGCCAGCAGTTTGGTAGCGGACCTACGAGAGACCCAGTACTTC; CDR3: CASSLVADLRETQYF
V: TRBV5-1; size: -; D: -; length: 14; J: TRBJ2-6; DNA: TGCGCCAGCAGCCCGACCGGGACACTCATCCCCCTGACTTTC; CDR3: CASSPTGTLIPLTF
V: TRBV15; size: -; D: TRBD2; length: 15; J: TRBJ2-1; DNA: TGTGCCACCAGCAGAGGGGGCGGGGGGGTGGATGAGCAGTTCTTC; CDR3: CATSRGGGGVDEQFF
V: TRBV5-1; size: -; D: -; length: 15; J: TRBJ2-7; DNA: TGCGCCAGCAGCTTTTTAGGGGCCAGCTCCTACGAGCAGTACTTC; CDR3: CASSFLGASSYEQYF
V: TRBV27; size: -; D: -; length: 15; J: TRBJ1-5; DNA: TGTGCCAGCAGTTTATCTGGCAGGGCCAATCAGCCCCAGCATTTT; CDR3: CASSLSGRANQPQHF
V: TRBV29-1; size: few; D: -; length: 13; J: TRBJ1-1; DNA: TGCAGCGTTGAGGGGGGATCTGACACTGAAGCTTTCTTT; CDR3: CSVEGGSDTEAFF
V: TRBV5-1; size: few; D: -; length: 13; J: TRBJ1-2; DNA: TGCGCCAGCAGCTTCATCCGAGGATATGGCTACACCTTC; CDR3: CASSFIRGYGYTF
V: TRBV11-3; size: -; D: -; length: 17; J: TRBJ2-2; DNA: TGTGCCAGCAGCTTAGATACCATTGGGCAGGATCCCGGGGAGCTGTTTTTT; CDR3: CASSLDTIGQDPGELFF